Detailed here is one T cell receptor beta chain. These data belong to a study of STAT5B mutations in CD4+ large granular lymphocyte leukemia. The CDR3 is 14 amino acids. Trimming removed 5 bases from V and 6 bases from J; junction bases left unmatched: 7. Germline V lookup: CDR1 SGHVS, CDR2 FQNEAQ. Some clones are missing from TCRdb's copy, which holds only in-frame ones; the method was immunoSEQ multiplex PCR. The sample yields approximately 32,000 clones, about 91% seen once. The rearrangement joins TRBV7-8 to TRBJ2-7; 10 bases line up with TRBD1. Sequencing was done on a sample of CD4+ T cells from blood buffy coats. The TCR originated in a human donor in good health. The CDR3 is CASSRMGQGTEQYF. DNA of the CDR3: TGTGCCAGCAGCCGCATGGGACAGGGGACCGAGCAGTACTTC.